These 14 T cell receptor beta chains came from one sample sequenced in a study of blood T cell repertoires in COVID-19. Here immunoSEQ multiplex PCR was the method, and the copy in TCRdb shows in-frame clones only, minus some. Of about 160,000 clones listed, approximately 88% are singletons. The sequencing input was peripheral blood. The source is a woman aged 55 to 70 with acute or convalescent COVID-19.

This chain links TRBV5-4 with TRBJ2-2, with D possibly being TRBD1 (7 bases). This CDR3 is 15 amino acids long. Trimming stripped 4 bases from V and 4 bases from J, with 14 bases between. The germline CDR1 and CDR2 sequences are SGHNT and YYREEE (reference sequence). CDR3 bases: TGTGCCAGCAGCCTGGAGGGGGCGCGCACCGGGGAGCTGTTTTTT. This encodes CASSLEGARTGELFF.

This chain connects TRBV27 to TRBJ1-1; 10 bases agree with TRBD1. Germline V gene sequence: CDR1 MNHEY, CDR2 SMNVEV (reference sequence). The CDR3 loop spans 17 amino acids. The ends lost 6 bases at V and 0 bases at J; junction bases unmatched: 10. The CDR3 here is CASSRQGAVLMNTEAFF. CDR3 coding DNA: TGTGCCAGCAGCAGACAGGGGGCTGTACTCATGAACACTGAAGCTTTCTTT.

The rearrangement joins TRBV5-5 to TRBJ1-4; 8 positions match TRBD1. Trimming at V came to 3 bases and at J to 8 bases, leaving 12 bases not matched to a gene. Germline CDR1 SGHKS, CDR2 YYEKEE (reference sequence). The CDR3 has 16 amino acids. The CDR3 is CASSSLGTGGTEKLFF. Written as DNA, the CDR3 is TGTGCCAGCAGCTCACTAGGGACAGGCGGTACCGAAAAACTGTTTTTT.

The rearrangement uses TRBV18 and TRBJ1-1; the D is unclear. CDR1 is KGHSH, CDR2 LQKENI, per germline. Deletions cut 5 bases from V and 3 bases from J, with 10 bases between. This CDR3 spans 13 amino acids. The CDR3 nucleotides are TGTGCCAGCTCAAGGATGGAGGACACTGAAGCTTTCTTT. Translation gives CASSRMEDTEAFF.

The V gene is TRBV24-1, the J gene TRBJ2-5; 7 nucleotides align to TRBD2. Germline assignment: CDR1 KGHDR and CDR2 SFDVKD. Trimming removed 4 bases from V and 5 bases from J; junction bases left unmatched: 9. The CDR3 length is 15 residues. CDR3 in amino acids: CATSDPTSQMETQYF. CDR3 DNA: TGTGCCACCAGTGACCCGACTAGCCAGATGGAGACCCAGTACTTC.

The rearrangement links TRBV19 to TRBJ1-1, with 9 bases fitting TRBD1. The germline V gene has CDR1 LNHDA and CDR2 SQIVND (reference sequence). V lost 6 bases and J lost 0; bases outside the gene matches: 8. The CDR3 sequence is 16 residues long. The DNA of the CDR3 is TGTGCCAGTAGCCTCCCGGGACAGGGATTGAACACTGAAGCTTTCTTT. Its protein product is CASSLPGQGLNTEAFF.

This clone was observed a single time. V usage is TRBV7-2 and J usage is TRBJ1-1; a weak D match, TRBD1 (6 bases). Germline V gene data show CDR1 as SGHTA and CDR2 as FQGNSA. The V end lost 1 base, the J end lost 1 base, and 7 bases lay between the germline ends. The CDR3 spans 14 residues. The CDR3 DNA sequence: TGTGCCAGCAGCTTAGGGACAGAGAACACTGAAGCTTTCTTT. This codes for CASSLGTENTEAFF.

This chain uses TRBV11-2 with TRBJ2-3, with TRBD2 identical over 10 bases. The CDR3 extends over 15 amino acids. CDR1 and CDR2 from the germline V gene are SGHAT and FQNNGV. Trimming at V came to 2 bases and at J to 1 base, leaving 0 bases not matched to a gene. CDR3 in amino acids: CASSLLAGGTDTQYF. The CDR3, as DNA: TGTGCCAGCAGCTTACTAGCGGGGGGCACAGATACGCAGTATTTT.

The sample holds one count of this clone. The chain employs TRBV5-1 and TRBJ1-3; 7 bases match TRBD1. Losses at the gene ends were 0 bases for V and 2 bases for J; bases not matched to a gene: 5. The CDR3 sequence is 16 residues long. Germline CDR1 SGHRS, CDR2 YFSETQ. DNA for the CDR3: TGCGCCAGCAGCTTGGGGGTAGGGGGCGCTGGAAACACCATATATTTT. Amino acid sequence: CASSLGVGGAGNTIYF.

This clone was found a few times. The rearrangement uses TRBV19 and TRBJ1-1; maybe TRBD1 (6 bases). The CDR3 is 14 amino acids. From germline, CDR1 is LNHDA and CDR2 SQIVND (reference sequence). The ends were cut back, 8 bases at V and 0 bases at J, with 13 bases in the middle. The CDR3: CASGQGTMNTEAFF. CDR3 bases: TGTGCCAGTGGCCAGGGGACCATGAACACTGAAGCTTTCTTT.

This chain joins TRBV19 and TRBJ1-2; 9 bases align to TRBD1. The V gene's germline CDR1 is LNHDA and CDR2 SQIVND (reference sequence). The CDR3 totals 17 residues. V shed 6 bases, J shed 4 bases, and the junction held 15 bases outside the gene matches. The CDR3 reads CASSPTDRGSLGYGYTF. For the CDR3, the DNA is TGTGCCAGTAGCCCAACGGACAGGGGAAGTTTGGGCTATGGCTACACCTTC.

The CDR3 nucleotides read TGTGCCACCAGCCGACTAGACAGGGTGGAATTACCCCTCCACTTT. This gives the protein CATSRLDRVELPLHF. This chain links TRBV15 with TRBJ1-6; 7 nucleotides agree with TRBD1. CDR1 is LNHNV and CDR2 is YYDKDF in the germline V gene (reference sequence). Unmatched junction bases numbered 13, after V lost 5 bases and J lost 12 bases. There are 15 residues in the CDR3.

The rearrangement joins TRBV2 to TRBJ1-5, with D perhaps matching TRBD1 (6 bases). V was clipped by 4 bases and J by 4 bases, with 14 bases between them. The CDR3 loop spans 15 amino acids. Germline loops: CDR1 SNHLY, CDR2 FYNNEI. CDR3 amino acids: CASSVGGAGNQPQHF. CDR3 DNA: TGTGCCAGCAGTGTTGGGGGGGCGGGGAATCAGCCCCAGCATTTT.

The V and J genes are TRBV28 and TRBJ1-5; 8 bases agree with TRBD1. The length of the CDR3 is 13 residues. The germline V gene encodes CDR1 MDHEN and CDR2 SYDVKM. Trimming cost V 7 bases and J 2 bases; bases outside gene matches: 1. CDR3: CASTTGGNQPQHF. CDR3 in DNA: TGTGCCAGCACGACAGGGGGCAATCAGCCCCAGCATTTT. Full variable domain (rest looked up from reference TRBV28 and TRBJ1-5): DVKVTQSSRYLVKRTGEKVFLECVQDMDHENMFWYRQDPGLGLRLIYFSYDVKMKEKGDIPEGYSVSREKKERFSLILESASTNQTSMYLCASTTGGNQPQHFGDGTRLSIL.